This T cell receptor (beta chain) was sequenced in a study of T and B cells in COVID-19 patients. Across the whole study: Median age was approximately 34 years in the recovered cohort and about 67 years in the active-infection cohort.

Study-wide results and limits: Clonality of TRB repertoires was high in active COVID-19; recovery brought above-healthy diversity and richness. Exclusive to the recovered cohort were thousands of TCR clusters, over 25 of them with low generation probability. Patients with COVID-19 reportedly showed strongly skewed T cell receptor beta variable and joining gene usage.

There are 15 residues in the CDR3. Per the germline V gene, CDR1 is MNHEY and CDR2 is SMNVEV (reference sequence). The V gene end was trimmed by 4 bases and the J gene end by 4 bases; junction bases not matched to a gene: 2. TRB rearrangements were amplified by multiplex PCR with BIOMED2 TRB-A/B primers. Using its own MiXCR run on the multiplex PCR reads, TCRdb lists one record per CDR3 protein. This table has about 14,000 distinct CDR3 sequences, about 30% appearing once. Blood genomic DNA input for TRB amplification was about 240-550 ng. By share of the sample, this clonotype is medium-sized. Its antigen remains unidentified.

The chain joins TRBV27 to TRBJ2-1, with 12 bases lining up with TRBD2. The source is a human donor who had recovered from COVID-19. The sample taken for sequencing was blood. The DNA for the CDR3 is TGTGCCAGCAGTTCACTAGCGGGGGGTTACAATGAGCAGTTCTTC. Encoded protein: CASSSLAGGYNEQFF.